Described below is a single T cell receptor (beta chain) sequence and its context. Antigen specificity is unknown. The data were obtained in a study of cytomegalovirus exposure and HLA in healthy donors. General study results and limits: A missense DCLRE1C variant was associated with V- and J-gene trimming of TCR beta chains in a later analysis, and an independent cohort replicated the association. Later analysis showed TCR association rates varying by HLA locus, highest for DRB1 and lowest for HLA-C.

Primers: 60 Vbeta forward and 13 Jbeta reverse. Original handling: The authors later counted about 80 million unique TCR beta chains, 9.5 million to 11 million of them shared. Clones were sequenced by immunoSEQ multiplex PCR, and TCRdb holds only the in-frame ones, with some missing. That table is the source of V, J and clone size, and D and trimming were worked out from the DNA. The sample lists about 120,000 clones; about three quarters were seen once. The CDR3 loop spans 13 amino acids. CDR1 and CDR2 (germline): SGHNT, YYREEE (reference sequence). Trimming took 5 bases from V and 6 from J, leaving 14 bases between them.

This receptor was taken from a young woman in good health and CMV-seropositive. Material: PBMCs. The chain couples TRBV5-4 to TRBJ1-2; maybe TRBD1 (6 bases). CDR3 in amino acids: CASRFHRVDGYTF. DNA for the CDR3: TGTGCCAGCAGGTTCCACAGGGTAGATGGCTACACCTTC.